These T cell receptor beta chains were read from a single sample in a study of cytomegalovirus exposure and HLA in healthy donors. The assay was immunoSEQ multiplex PCR, and TCRdb's table has in-frame clones only and misses some. This sample has some 130,000 clones; around 78% occur once, and the top ten carry around 1.9%. Sequences were obtained from PBMCs. The receptors here all came from a woman aged 50 to 60 in good health and CMV-seronegative. The CDR3 runs from the conserved cysteine through the conserved F or W. A D gene is named only where the DNA matches it firmly. The size of a clone is reported for some rows only, either as once, few or many, or as a class for expanded clones.

V,size,J,D,DNA,CDR3
TRBV5-1,-,TRBJ1-3,-,TGCGCCAGCAGCTTGGTCCACTCTGGAAACACCATATATTTT,CASSLVHSGNTIYF
TRBV29-1,-,TRBJ2-1,-,TGCAGCGTTGAGGCAGCGAGCTCCTACAATGAGCAGTTCTTC,CSVEAASSYNEQFF
TRBV14,-,TRBJ2-3,-,TGTGCCAGCAACGAGCGGTACACAGATACGCAGTATTTT,CASNERYTDTQYF
TRBV5-1,-,TRBJ2-1,-,TGCGCCAGCAGCCCCGAGGCTTTGTTTATTGAGCAGTTCTTC,CASSPEALFIEQFF
TRBV25-1,once,TRBJ1-2,-,TGTGCCAGCAGTGAGGCCAGGCTCTATGGCTACACCTTC,CASSEARLYGYTF
TRBV13,few,TRBJ2-1,TRBD2,TGTGCCAGCAGCTTCTTCCCCCCAGCGGGAGATTCCAATGAGCAGTTCTTC,CASSFFPPAGDSNEQFF
TRBV28,-,TRBJ2-7,TRBD2,TGTGCCAGCAGTTTATCCGGACTAGCGGGGGCAACCTACGAGCAGTACTTC,CASSLSGLAGATYEQYF
TRBV5-1,few,TRBJ2-3,-,TGCGCCAGCAGTAGCGGCACAGATACGCAGTATTTT,CASSSGTDTQYF
TRBV4-3,-,TRBJ2-2,-,TGCGCCAGCAGCCAAGTACAGGGGAACACCGGGGAGCTGTTTTTT,CASSQVQGNTGELFF
TRBV27,-,TRBJ2-3,TRBD1,TGTGCCAGCAGTTTATCTAGGACAGGGGGCTTTAGGAGCACAGATACGCAGTATTTT,CASSLSRTGGFRSTDTQYF
TRBV5-6,-,TRBJ1-2,TRBD1,TGTGCCAGCAGCTTAAACAGGGGCATGAGTGCTAACTATGGCTACACCTTC,CASSLNRGMSANYGYTF
TRBV27,-,TRBJ2-7,TRBD1,TGTGCCAGCAGTAACCGACAGGGCCCCTACGAGCAGTACTTC,CASSNRQGPYEQYF
TRBV29-1,few,TRBJ2-5,TRBD2,TGCAGCGTTCGAAGACCGGGACTAGAAGGAGAGACCCAGTACTTC,CSVRRPGLEGETQYF
TRBV5-1,once,TRBJ1-1,-,TGCGCCAGCAGCTTGCTTTCAGAGAACACTGAAGCTTTCTTT,CASSLLSENTEAFF
TRBV30,-,TRBJ2-7,-,TGTGCCTCGGCGGGTAGCACCTACGAGCAGTACTTC,CASAGSTYEQYF
TRBV30,-,TRBJ1-3,TRBD1,TGTGCCTGGAGTGGAGGGACAGGGTCTTTTGGAAACACCATATATTTT,CAWSGGTGSFGNTIYF
TRBV15,-,TRBJ2-3,-,TGTGCCACCAGCAGAGTACAGGGCACAGATACGCAGTATTTT,CATSRVQGTDTQYF
TRBV27,-,TRBJ1-2,-,TGTGCCAGCAGTTTCGCCAGGGGCGTTTGGAATGGCTACACCTTC,CASSFARGVWNGYTF
TRBV18,-,TRBJ1-2,-,TGTGCCAGCCGTCTTCTCGACGGGGACTATGGCTACACCTTC,CASRLLDGDYGYTF
TRBV7-9,once,TRBJ2-2,TRBD2,TGTGCCAGCAGCGCGACTAGCAAGGGGGAGCTGTTTTTT,CASSATSKGELFF
TRBV4-1,-,TRBJ1-1,TRBD1,TGCGCCAGCAGCTTACAACAGGGGGCAGGAATGAACACTGAAGCTTTCTTT,CASSLQQGAGMNTEAFF
TRBV14,-,TRBJ2-3,-,TGTGCCAGCAGCCAACGGACTCCTGGCACAGATACGCAGTATTTT,CASSQRTPGTDTQYF
TRBV29-1,-,TRBJ1-1,-,TGCAGCGTTTCCAGACAGGCCATGAACACTGAAGCTTTCTTT,CSVSRQAMNTEAFF
TRBV27,-,TRBJ2-5,TRBD1,TGTGCCAGCATGAAGCAGGGGGTAGAGACCCAGTACTTC,CASMKQGVETQYF
TRBV5-6,-,TRBJ2-5,-,TGTGCCAGCAGCTTGGAGATCGGCGGACAAGAGACCCAGTACTTC,CASSLEIGGQETQYF
TRBV7-9,-,TRBJ2-1,-,TGTGCCAGCAGCAGCAGGGTTTCGGATGAGCAGTTCTTC,CASSSRVSDEQFF
TRBV30,-,TRBJ2-3,-,TGTGCCTGGAGGGAGTGGAGCACAGATACGCAGTATTTT,CAWREWSTDTQYF
TRBV18,-,TRBJ1-2,-,TGTGCCAGCTCATCGAACCAAAATGACAGGCCCGGATTGGGCTACACCTTC,CASSSNQNDRPGLGYTF
TRBV19,once,TRBJ1-5,TRBD1,TGTGCCAGTAGTACCGACAGGGTCCCGCTTCAGCCCCAGCATTTT,CASSTDRVPLQPQHF
TRBV7-9,-,TRBJ1-3,-,TGTGCCAGCAGCTTACTTCCAGGAACTTCTGCTGGAAACACCATATATTTT,CASSLLPGTSAGNTIYF
TRBV2,once,TRBJ1-5,TRBD1,TGTGCCAGCAGTTTAGGACAGGGAAGCAATCAGCCCCAGCATTTT,CASSLGQGSNQPQHF
TRBV9,-,TRBJ1-2,-,TGTGCCAGCAGCGCCAGACAGGCGCCCAGGGATGGCTACACCTTC,CASSARQAPRDGYTF
TRBV12-5,-,TRBJ2-1,TRBD2,TGTGCTAGTGGTTTGGTACAAAGCGGGAACTCCGGGAGCAATGAGCAGTTCTTC,CASGLVQSGNSGSNEQFF
TRBV19,-,TRBJ1-3,TRBD1,TGTGCCAGCCGGGACAGGCCCTCCTCCTCTGGAAACACCATATATTTT,CASRDRPSSSGNTIYF
TRBV14,-,TRBJ1-1,-,TGTGCCAGCAGCCAAGAAATGGCCGCGGGTTTCTTT,CASSQEMAAGFF
TRBV10-3,-,TRBJ2-5,TRBD2,TGTGCCATCAGAGCCGGGACTAGCGGGATCCAAGAGACCCAGTACTTC,CAIRAGTSGIQETQYF
TRBV4-2,-,TRBJ2-1,-,TGTGCCAGCAGCGGGAGAGGGACCTACAATGAGCAGTTCTTC,CASSGRGTYNEQFF
TRBV13,-,TRBJ1-2,-,TGTGCCAGCAGCTACCCGACAGGCCCCTATGGCTACACCTTC,CASSYPTGPYGYTF
TRBV7-9,-,TRBJ2-7,TRBD2,TGTGCCAGCAGCTTATTCGCTAGCGGGAAGGTTGGGTCCTACGAGCAGTACTTC,CASSLFASGKVGSYEQYF
TRBV5-4,-,TRBJ2-4,TRBD1,TGTGCCAGCAGCTTGGGACAGGGGGACATTCAGTACTTC,CASSLGQGDIQYF
TRBV4-1,-,TRBJ1-5,-,TGCGCCAGCAGCCAAGATATGGGCAGCAATCAGCCCCAGCATTTT,CASSQDMGSNQPQHF
TRBV29-1,-,TRBJ2-7,TRBD2,TGCAGCGTTGAAGTAGAAACTAGCGGGAGTCGCTCCCCTCCCAAATTTTACGAGCAGTACTTC,CSVEVETSGSRSPPKFYEQYF
TRBV29-1,-,TRBJ2-7,TRBD1,TGCAGCGTGGGACAGGGGGTAACCTACGAGCAGTACTTC,CSVGQGVTYEQYF
TRBV6-1,-,TRBJ1-5,-,TGTGCCAGCAGTGAAGCGCGGGGCTTCAATCAGCCCCAGCATTTT,CASSEARGFNQPQHF
TRBV28,few,TRBJ1-5,-,TGTGCCAGCAGTTTAGGAGGGTTGGAGTATCAGCCCCAGCATTTT,CASSLGGLEYQPQHF
TRBV19,-,TRBJ2-7,TRBD1,TGTGCCAGCAAGATGGACAGGGGGTCCCACGAGCAGTACTTC,CASKMDRGSHEQYF
TRBV7-8,-,TRBJ1-5,-,TGTGCCAGCAGCCCAGCTGTAGGGGTTAGCAATCAGCCCCAGCATTTT,CASSPAVGVSNQPQHF
TRBV29-1,-,TRBJ2-5,-,TGCAGCGTTGCTTGGAGGGAGACCCAGTACTTC,CSVAWRETQYF
TRBV19,-,TRBJ2-3,-,TGTGCCAGTAGTGAAGGGAGCGGACGCCGCACAGATACGCAGTATTTT,CASSEGSGRRTDTQYF
TRBV5-4,-,TRBJ2-3,TRBD2,TGTGCCGGGGGGTCCACCGGGAGGGGGGCAGATACGCAGTATTTT,CAGGSTGRGADTQYF
TRBV30,-,TRBJ1-5,-,TGTGCCTGGGCACAGGGCAATCAGCCCCAGCATTTT,CAWAQGNQPQHF
TRBV6-5,-,TRBJ2-2,TRBD2,TGTGCCAGCAACCGGGGAGCGGGAGGGTACGGGGAGCTGTTTTTT,CASNRGAGGYGELFF